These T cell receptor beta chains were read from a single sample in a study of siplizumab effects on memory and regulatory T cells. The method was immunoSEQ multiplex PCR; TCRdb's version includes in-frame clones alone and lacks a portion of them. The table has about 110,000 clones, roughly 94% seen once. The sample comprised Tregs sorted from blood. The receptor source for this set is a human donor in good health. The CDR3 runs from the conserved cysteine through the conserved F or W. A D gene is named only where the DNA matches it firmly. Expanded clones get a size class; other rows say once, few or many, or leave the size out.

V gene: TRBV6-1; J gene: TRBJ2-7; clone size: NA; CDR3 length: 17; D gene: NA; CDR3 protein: CASSELGRLSSLYEQYF; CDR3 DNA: TGTGCCAGCAGTGAACTCGGCCGGCTTTCGTCCCTCTACGAGCAGTACTTC
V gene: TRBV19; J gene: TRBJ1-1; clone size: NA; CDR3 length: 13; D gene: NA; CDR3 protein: CASSIEYEAEAFF; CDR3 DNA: TGTGCCAGTAGTATAGAGTATGAGGCTGAAGCTTTCTTT
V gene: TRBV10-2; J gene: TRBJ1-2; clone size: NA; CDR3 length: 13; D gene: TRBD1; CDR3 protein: CASREDRVYGYTF; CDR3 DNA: TGCGCCAGCAGAGAAGACAGGGTCTATGGCTACACCTTC
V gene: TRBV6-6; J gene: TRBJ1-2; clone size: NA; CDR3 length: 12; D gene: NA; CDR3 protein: CAARQANYGYTF; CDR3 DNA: TGTGCCGCCCGACAGGCTAACTATGGCTACACCTTC
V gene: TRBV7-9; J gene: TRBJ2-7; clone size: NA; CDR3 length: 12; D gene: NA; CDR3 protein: CASSLVVYEQYF; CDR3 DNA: TGTGCCAGCAGCTTAGTGGTCTACGAGCAGTACTTC
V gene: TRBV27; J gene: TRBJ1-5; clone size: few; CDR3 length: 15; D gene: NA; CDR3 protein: CASLDRSYSNQPQHF; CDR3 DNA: TGTGCCAGCTTGGACAGATCTTATAGCAATCAGCCCCAGCATTTT
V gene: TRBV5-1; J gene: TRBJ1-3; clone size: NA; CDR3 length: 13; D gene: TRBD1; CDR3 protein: CASSPGTENTIYF; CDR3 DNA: TGCGCCAGCAGCCCGGGGACAGAAAACACCATATATTTT
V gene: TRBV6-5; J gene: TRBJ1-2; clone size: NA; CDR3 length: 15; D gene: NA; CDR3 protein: CASGGLGLGGHGYTF; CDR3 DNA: TGTGCCAGCGGTGGTTTAGGACTAGGAGGGCATGGCTACACCTTC
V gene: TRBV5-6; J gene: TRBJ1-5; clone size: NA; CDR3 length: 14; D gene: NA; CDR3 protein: CASSLAGPNQPQHF; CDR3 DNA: TGTGCCAGCAGCTTGGCAGGGCCCAATCAGCCCCAGCATTTT
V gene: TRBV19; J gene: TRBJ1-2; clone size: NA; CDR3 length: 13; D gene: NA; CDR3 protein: CASTGTPTRGYTF; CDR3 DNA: TGTGCCAGTACCGGGACACCGACTCGGGGCTACACCTTC
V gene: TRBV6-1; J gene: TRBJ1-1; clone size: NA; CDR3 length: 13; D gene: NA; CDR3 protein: CASRFQGPTEAFF; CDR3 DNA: TGTGCCAGCAGATTTCAGGGGCCCACTGAAGCTTTCTTT
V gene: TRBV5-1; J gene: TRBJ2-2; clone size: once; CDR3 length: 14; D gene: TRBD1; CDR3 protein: CASRQGTNTGELFF; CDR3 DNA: TGCGCCAGCAGACAGGGGACGAACACCGGGGAGCTGTTTTTT